Listed below are T cell receptor beta chains from one sample, sequenced in a study of tumor and adjacent non-tumor tissue in lung cancer. TCRdb re-called the multiplex PCR reads through MiXCR, storing one row per CDR3 protein. The sample carries more than 120,000 distinct CDR3 sequences, around 66% recorded once. Source material: lung tumor tissue. The receptors were gathered from a man aged 60 to 75 with small cell lung cancer. CDR3s include the opening cysteine and the closing phenylalanine or tryptophan. D genes are given only for firm matches. Only part of the rows carry a size: once, few, many, or a class if the clone is expanded.

j_gene: TRBJ2-1
v_gene: TRBV6-1
abundance: -
d_gene: -
CDR3aa: CASSTPTSRNEQFF
CDR3nt: TGTGCCAGCAGTACCCCTACTAGTCGGAATGAGCAGTTCTTC

j_gene: TRBJ2-3
v_gene: TRBV20-1
abundance: -
d_gene: -
CDR3aa: CSAFGHRKVYTQYF
CDR3nt: TGCAGTGCTTTTGGCCATCGGAAGGTGTATACGCAGTATTTT

j_gene: TRBJ2-7
v_gene: TRBV6-1
abundance: -
d_gene: TRBD2
CDR3aa: CACILRLASGTLRSYEQYF
CDR3nt: TGTGCCTGCATTCTCAGGCTGGCTAGCGGGACCCTTAGATCCTACGAGCAGTACTTC

j_gene: TRBJ1-4
v_gene: TRBV6-1
abundance: -
d_gene: TRBD1
CDR3aa: CASSAGQGVSSTNEKLFF
CDR3nt: TGTGCCAGCAGTGCAGGACAGGGTGTCTCCTCAACTAATGAAAAACTGTTTTTT

j_gene: TRBJ2-1
v_gene: TRBV12-3/TRBV12-4
abundance: -
d_gene: -
CDR3aa: CASSLSRCGEQFF
CDR3nt: TGTGCCAGCAGTTTAAGCAGGTGCGGAGAGCAGTTCTTC

j_gene: TRBJ2-7
v_gene: TRBV28
abundance: -
d_gene: -
CDR3aa: CASSLVGRGPSVEHEQYF
CDR3nt: TGTGCCAGCAGTTTAGTAGGCAGGGGCCCATCGGTCGAACACGAGCAGTACTTC

j_gene: TRBJ1-2
v_gene: TRBV20-1
abundance: -
d_gene: -
CDR3aa: CSARGAELYYGYTF
CDR3nt: TGCAGTGCGAGAGGGGCAGAGTTATACTATGGCTACACCTTC

j_gene: TRBJ2-7
v_gene: TRBV29-1
abundance: -
d_gene: TRBD1
CDR3aa: CSVETGVSSYEQYF
CDR3nt: TGCAGTGTAGAGACAGGGGTCAGCTCCTACGAGCAGTACTTC

j_gene: TRBJ2-1
v_gene: TRBV5-6
abundance: -
d_gene: TRBD2
CDR3aa: CTSIRRLSGVYNEQFF
CDR3nt: TGTACCAGCATCCGACGATTAAGCGGGGTCTACAATGAGCAGTTCTTC

j_gene: TRBJ2-1
v_gene: TRBV12-3/TRBV12-4
abundance: -
d_gene: TRBD1
CDR3aa: CDSIRRDRTINNEQFF
CDR3nt: TGTGACAGCATTCGAAGGGACAGAACGATAAACAATGAGCAGTTCTTC

j_gene: TRBJ2-2
v_gene: TRBV11-1
abundance: few
d_gene: -
CDR3aa: CASSSPNRVDTGELFF
CDR3nt: TGTGCCAGCAGCTCCCCGAACAGGGTGGACACGGGGGAGCTGTTTTTT

j_gene: TRBJ2-7
v_gene: TRBV7-8
abundance: -
d_gene: -
CDR3aa: CASSLRTAYEQYF
CDR3nt: TGTGCCAGCAGCTTAAGGACGGCCTACGAGCAGTACTTC

j_gene: TRBJ2-7
v_gene: TRBV6-1
abundance: few
d_gene: TRBD2
CDR3aa: CASSLGTSGSYEQYF
CDR3nt: TGTGCCAGCAGTCTAGGGACTAGCGGGAGCTACGAGCAGTACTTC

j_gene: TRBJ1-6
v_gene: TRBV4-1
abundance: few
d_gene: -
CDR3aa: CASSPTLGGRRNSPLHF
CDR3nt: TGCGCCAGCAGCCCCACCCTCGGGGGGCGGCGTAATTCACCCCTCCACTTT

j_gene: TRBJ2-5
v_gene: TRBV20-1
abundance: -
d_gene: -
CDR3aa: CSAILETQYF
CDR3nt: TGCAGTGCGATCCTGGAGACCCAGTACTTC

j_gene: TRBJ1-2
v_gene: TRBV7-9
abundance: few
d_gene: TRBD1
CDR3aa: CASSLGGTGNYGYTF
CDR3nt: TGTGCCAGCAGCTTAGGGGGGACAGGCAACTATGGCTACACCTTC

j_gene: TRBJ1-5
v_gene: TRBV5-5
abundance: -
d_gene: TRBD1
CDR3aa: CASSLRPGQDAQHF
CDR3nt: TGTGCCAGCAGCCTTAGACCGGGACAGGACGCCCAGCATTTT

j_gene: TRBJ2-3
v_gene: TRBV5-4
abundance: -
d_gene: -
CDR3aa: CASSADTDTQYF
CDR3nt: TGTGCCAGCAGCGCTGACACAGATACGCAGTATTTT

j_gene: TRBJ1-2
v_gene: TRBV11-2
abundance: -
d_gene: TRBD1
CDR3aa: CTSSPEWTGDYGYTF
CDR3nt: TGTACCAGCAGCCCCGAGTGGACAGGGGACTATGGCTACACCTTC

j_gene: TRBJ2-3
v_gene: TRBV11-1
abundance: -
d_gene: TRBD2
CDR3aa: CACSYGRTGNTQCF
CDR3nt: TGTGCCTGCAGCTACGGGAGGACCGGAAATACGCAGTGTTTT

j_gene: TRBJ1-6
v_gene: TRBV6-5
abundance: -
d_gene: -
CDR3aa: CASSPSGAGSPLHF
CDR3nt: TGTGCCAGCAGCCCCTCCGGGGCGGGATCACCCCTCCACTTT

j_gene: TRBJ1-5
v_gene: TRBV7-2
abundance: -
d_gene: TRBD1
CDR3aa: CASSTTGGQYQPQHF
CDR3nt: TGTGCCAGCAGCACGACAGGGGGCCAATATCAGCCCCAGCATTTT

j_gene: TRBJ2-1
v_gene: TRBV29-1
abundance: -
d_gene: -
CDR3aa: CRVEDTGASTVPSYNEQFF
CDR3nt: TGCAGGGTTGAAGACACTGGGGCGTCAACAGTCCCCTCCTACAATGAGCAGTTCTTC

j_gene: TRBJ2-3
v_gene: TRBV30
abundance: few
d_gene: -
CDR3aa: CAWSVQGGTQYF
CDR3nt: TGTGCCTGGAGTGTACAAGGGGGAACGCAGTATTTT

j_gene: TRBJ2-3
v_gene: TRBV5-4
abundance: -
d_gene: -
CDR3aa: CASSLGIVLGQDTQYF
CDR3nt: TGTGCCAGCAGCTTGGGTATAGTTCTGGGTCAGGATACGCAGTATTTT

j_gene: TRBJ2-3
v_gene: TRBV20-1
abundance: -
d_gene: -
CDR3aa: CSVGREWDTQYF
CDR3nt: TGCAGTGTCGGTCGGGAGTGGGATACGCAGTATTTT

j_gene: TRBJ2-3
v_gene: TRBV5-1
abundance: -
d_gene: TRBD2
CDR3aa: CASSIDGTSGLDTQYF
CDR3nt: TGCGCTAGCAGCATAGACGGGACTAGCGGATTAGATACGCAGTATTTT

j_gene: TRBJ2-2
v_gene: TRBV12-3/TRBV12-4
abundance: few
d_gene: -
CDR3aa: CASSLKGESGELFF
CDR3nt: TGTGCCAGCAGTTTGAAGGGGGAGTCCGGGGAGCTGTTTTTT

j_gene: TRBJ2-7
v_gene: TRBV29-1
abundance: few
d_gene: -
CDR3aa: CSVVRDSYEQYF
CDR3nt: TGCAGCGTTGTTAGGGATTCCTACGAGCAGTACTTC

j_gene: TRBJ2-6
v_gene: TRBV11-2
abundance: -
d_gene: TRBD1
CDR3aa: CVSSQVTGTGIAGANVLTF
CDR3nt: TGTGTCAGCAGCCAAGTCACCGGGACAGGGATCGCCGGGGCCAACGTCCTGACTTTC

j_gene: TRBJ2-1
v_gene: TRBV29-1
abundance: many
d_gene: -
CDR3aa: CSLGDTGFHEQFF
CDR3nt: TGCAGCCTGGGGGACACAGGGTTCCATGAGCAGTTCTTC

j_gene: TRBJ2-1
v_gene: TRBV11-2
abundance: -
d_gene: -
CDR3aa: CASSLRVELPEQFF
CDR3nt: TGTGCCAGTAGCTTAAGAGTAGAGCTACCCGAGCAGTTCTTC

j_gene: TRBJ1-2
v_gene: TRBV6-1
abundance: many
d_gene: -
CDR3aa: CASSVRESYGYTF
CDR3nt: TGTGCCAGCAGTGTGAGAGAAAGTTATGGCTACACCTTC

j_gene: TRBJ2-1
v_gene: TRBV28
abundance: -
d_gene: TRBD1
CDR3aa: CASSPQAGTVGEAQFF
CDR3nt: TGTGCCAGCAGTCCGCAAGCAGGGACAGTGGGCGAGGCGCAGTTCTTC

j_gene: TRBJ1-1
v_gene: TRBV29-1
abundance: -
d_gene: -
CDR3aa: CSVRQWDPTEAFF
CDR3nt: TGCAGCGTAAGACAGTGGGACCCCACTGAAGCTTTCTTT

j_gene: TRBJ1-1
v_gene: TRBV6-1
abundance: -
d_gene: -
CDR3aa: CASSEGGCMNTEAFF
CDR3nt: TGTGCCAGCAGTGAAGGGGGCTGTATGAACACTGAAGCTTTCTTT

j_gene: TRBJ1-2
v_gene: TRBV29-1
abundance: -
d_gene: -
CDR3aa: CSVGGGSHGYTF
CDR3nt: TGCAGCGTCGGTGGGGGCAGCCATGGCTACACCTTC

j_gene: TRBJ2-5
v_gene: TRBV11-1
abundance: -
d_gene: -
CDR3aa: CASSLATPQEAQYF
CDR3nt: TGTGCCAGCAGCTTAGCAACTCCGCAAGAGGCCCAGTACTTC

j_gene: TRBJ2-3
v_gene: TRBV6-1
abundance: once
d_gene: -
CDR3aa: CASSVRAATDAQYF
CDR3nt: TGTGCCAGCAGTGTTCGGGCGGCAACAGATGCGCAGTATTTT

j_gene: TRBJ1-1
v_gene: TRBV6-6
abundance: once
d_gene: -
CDR3aa: CASSYNGDTEALF
CDR3nt: TGTGCCAGCAGTTACAACGGGGACACTGAAGCTTTATTT